This T cell receptor (beta chain) is from a study of T-cell reconstitution after alpha-beta-depleted transplantation in children. This clonotype was picked up a small number of times. A TCRbeta library incorporating unique molecular identifiers was prepared. Via MiXCR, TCRdb re-called the PCR reads, giving one row per CDR3 protein. The sample contains over 550,000 distinct CDR3 sequences, under 12% of which appear only once. Here the sequenced sample was PBMCs from the stem cell graft donor, taken from the stem cell graft. This clonotype was obtained from a human donor who donated a stem cell graft to a child with acute myeloid leukemia.

DNA of the CDR3: TGTGCCAGCAGCGTAGCTACGTGGAGCTCCTACAATGAGCAGTTCTTC. Residues: CASSVATWSSYNEQFF. The chain is built from TRBV9 and TRBJ2-1; D is unresolved. The CDR3 runs 16 residues. Germline CDR1 and CDR2: SGDLS and YYNGEE. The V end was cut by 0 bases, the J end by 0 bases, with 10 bases between.